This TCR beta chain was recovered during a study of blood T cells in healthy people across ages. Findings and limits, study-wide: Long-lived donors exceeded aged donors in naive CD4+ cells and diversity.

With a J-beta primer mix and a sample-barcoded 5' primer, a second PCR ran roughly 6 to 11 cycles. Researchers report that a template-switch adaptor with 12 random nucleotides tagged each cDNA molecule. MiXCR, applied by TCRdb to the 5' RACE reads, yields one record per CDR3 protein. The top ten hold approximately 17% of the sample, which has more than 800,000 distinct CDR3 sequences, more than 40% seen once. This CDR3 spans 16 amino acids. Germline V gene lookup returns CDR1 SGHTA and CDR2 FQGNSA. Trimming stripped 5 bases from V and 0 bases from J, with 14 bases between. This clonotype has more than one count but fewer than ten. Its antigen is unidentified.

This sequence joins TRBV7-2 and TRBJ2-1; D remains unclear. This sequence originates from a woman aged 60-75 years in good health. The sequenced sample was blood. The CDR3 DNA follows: TGTGCCAGCAGCCTACAGCCCCCGAGCTCCTACAATGAGCAGTTCTTC. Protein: CASSLQPPSSYNEQFF.